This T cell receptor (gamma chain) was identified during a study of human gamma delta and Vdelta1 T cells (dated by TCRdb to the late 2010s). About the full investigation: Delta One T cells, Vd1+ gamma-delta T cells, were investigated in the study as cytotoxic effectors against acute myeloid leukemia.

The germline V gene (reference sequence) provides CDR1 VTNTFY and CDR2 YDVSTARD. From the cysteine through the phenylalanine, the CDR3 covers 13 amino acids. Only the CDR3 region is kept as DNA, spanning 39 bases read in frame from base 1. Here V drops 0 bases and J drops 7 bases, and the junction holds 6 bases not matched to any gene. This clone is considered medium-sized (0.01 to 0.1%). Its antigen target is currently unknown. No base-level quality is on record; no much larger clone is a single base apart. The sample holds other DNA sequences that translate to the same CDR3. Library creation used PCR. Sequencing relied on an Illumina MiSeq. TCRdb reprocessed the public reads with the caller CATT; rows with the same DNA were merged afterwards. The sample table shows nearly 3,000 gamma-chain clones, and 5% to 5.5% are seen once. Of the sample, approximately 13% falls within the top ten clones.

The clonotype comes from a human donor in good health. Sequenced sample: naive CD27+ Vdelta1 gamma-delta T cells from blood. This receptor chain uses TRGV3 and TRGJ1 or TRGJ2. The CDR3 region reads CATWDRPGYKKLF. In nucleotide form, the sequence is TGTGCCACCTGGGACAGGCCGGGATATAAGAAACTCTTT.